This is a list of T cell receptor beta chains from one sample in a study of T-cell memory formation after mild COVID-19. MiXCR, applied by TCRdb to the 5' RACE reads, yields one record per CDR3 protein. The sample has 95,000 to 120,000 distinct CDR3 sequences, 18% seen once. Sequencing was performed on PBMCs or a T cell subset sorted from them (not recorded which). The receptors shown here come from a man aged 18 to 29 who had mild COVID-19 (a few samples of this study predate the infection). Cell type and time point are not known. Each CDR3 is given with its conserved first and last residue. Fields, in order: J gene, clone size, D gene, CDR3 length, V gene, CDR3 protein, CDR3 DNA. A D gene is named only where the DNA matches it firmly. Size tells how often a clone was seen (once, few, many) or the class of an expanded clone, and some rows leave it out.

TRBJ2-7,NA,NA,17,TRBV5-1,CASSLRGPGTGISEQYF,TGCGCCAGCAGCTTGAGAGGCCCCGGGACTGGCATCTCCGAGCAGTACTTC
TRBJ2-3,many,TRBD2,18,TRBV20-1,CSAKPGLAGGASTDTQYF,TGCAGTGCCAAACCGGGACTAGCGGGGGGGGCTAGCACAGATACGCAGTATTTT
TRBJ1-2,NA,TRBD1,12,TRBV6-1,CATSTGGFGYTF,TGTGCCACCTCGACAGGGGGCTTTGGCTACACCTTC
TRBJ2-1,NA,TRBD2,15,TRBV20-1,CSASQRGGTYNEQFF,TGCAGTGCTAGTCAACGGGGGGGCACCTACAATGAGCAGTTCTTC
TRBJ2-2,NA,NA,15,TRBV7-8,CASSPGSLGAGELFF,TGTGCCAGCAGCCCGGGTTCCCTGGGGGCCGGGGAGCTGTTTTTT
TRBJ1-4,NA,NA,16,TRBV12-3/TRBV12-4,CASTRDDPATNEKLFF,TGTGCCAGCACAAGGGACGACCCAGCAACTAATGAAAAACTGTTTTTT
TRBJ1-2,NA,TRBD1,15,TRBV5-1,CASSPQGQIGYGYTF,TGCGCCAGCAGCCCCCAGGGACAGATTGGCTATGGCTACACCTTC
TRBJ1-3,few,NA,15,TRBV7-2,CASSLRGGSGNTIYF,TGTGCCAGCAGCTTACGCGGGGGCTCTGGAAACACCATATATTTT
TRBJ1-2,few,NA,14,TRBV6-6,CASSEPGVYYGYTF,TGTGCCAGCAGTGAGCCCGGTGTATACTATGGCTACACCTTC
TRBJ1-2,NA,NA,14,TRBV5-1,CASSLAEVGYGYTF,TGCGCCAGCAGCTTGGCCGAGGTAGGCTATGGCTACACCTTC
TRBJ1-1,NA,NA,14,TRBV18,CASSETTGDTEAFF,TGTGCCAGCTCTGAGACTACGGGGGACACTGAAGCTTTCTTT
TRBJ2-2,few,NA,12,TRBV5-1,CASSFSPGELFF,TGCGCCAGCAGCTTCTCTCCCGGGGAGCTGTTTTTT
TRBJ1-1,NA,NA,11,TRBV12-3/TRBV12-4,CASSLGLEAFF,TGTGCCAGCAGCTTGGGACTTGAAGCTTTCTTT
TRBJ2-1,many,TRBD2,14,TRBV10-3,CAIRGTRGDNEQFF,TGTGCCATCAGAGGGACTAGGGGAGACAATGAGCAGTTCTTC
TRBJ2-5,NA,NA,13,TRBV2,CASTEWGGETQYF,TGTGCCAGCACGGAGTGGGGCGGAGAGACCCAGTACTTC
TRBJ1-4,few,TRBD1,17,TRBV15,CATSLSTGIATNEKLFF,TGTGCCACCAGCCTCTCGACAGGGATAGCAACTAATGAAAAACTGTTTTTT
TRBJ2-3,NA,TRBD1,16,TRBV7-2,CASSLVADRGPDTQYF,TGTGCCAGCAGCTTAGTCGCGGACAGGGGGCCAGATACGCAGTATTTT
TRBJ1-3,NA,NA,14,TRBV7-6,CASSLGVTGNTIYF,TGTGCCAGCAGCTTGGGGGTGACTGGAAACACCATATATTTT
TRBJ2-5,few,NA,14,TRBV28,CASSLSVVIETQYF,TGTGCCAGCAGTTTAAGTGTCGTTATAGAGACCCAGTACTTC
TRBJ2-3,few,TRBD1,15,TRBV9,CASSSWTGTADTQYF,TGTGCCAGCAGCTCCTGGACAGGGACGGCAGATACGCAGTATTTT
TRBJ2-5,few,TRBD2,14,TRBV12-3/TRBV12-4,CASRPSGIQETQYF,TGTGCCTCTCGGCCTAGCGGAATCCAAGAGACCCAGTACTTC
TRBJ2-1,many,NA,13,TRBV6-5,CASRWGSYNEQFF,TGTGCCAGCAGATGGGGCTCCTACAATGAGCAGTTCTTC
TRBJ2-1,few,TRBD2,17,TRBV4-3,CASSQEPTSGGFREQFF,TGCGCCAGCAGCCAAGAGCCGACTAGCGGGGGGTTCCGTGAGCAGTTCTTC
TRBJ1-6,once,NA,16,TRBV7-8,CASILDRTLRGSPLHF,TGTGCCAGCATCTTAGACAGGACGCTCCGTGGTTCACCCCTCCACTTT
TRBJ1-2,few,NA,12,TRBV10-3,CAIRVGGSGYTF,TGTGCCATCCGCGTTGGGGGAAGCGGCTACACCTTC
TRBJ2-5,many,NA,10,TRBV7-9,CASHQETQYF,TGTGCCAGCCACCAGGAGACCCAGTACTTC
TRBJ2-5,few,NA,13,TRBV29-1,CSAARGNQETQYF,TGCAGCGCCGCTCGAGGGAATCAAGAGACCCAGTACTTC
TRBJ1-5,few,NA,14,TRBV20-1,CSAGGTYSNQPQHF,TGCAGTGCAGGGGGGACTTATAGCAATCAGCCCCAGCATTTT
TRBJ1-4,NA,TRBD1,17,TRBV18,CASSPRYGTGINEKLFF,TGTGCCAGCTCACCACGTTATGGGACAGGGATTAATGAAAAACTGTTTTTT
TRBJ2-3,NA,NA,15,TRBV6-1,CASRSGGIHTDTQYF,TGTGCCAGCCGATCCGGGGGAATTCACACAGATACGCAGTATTTT
TRBJ2-3,NA,TRBD2,15,TRBV27,CASTGLAGARDTQYF,TGTGCCAGCACGGGACTAGCGGGGGCCCGAGATACGCAGTATTTT
TRBJ1-3,NA,TRBD1,17,TRBV6-1,CASRRTGFNLSGNTIYF,TGTGCCAGCAGAAGGACAGGGTTTAATCTGTCTGGAAACACCATATATTTT
TRBJ2-6,few,NA,19,TRBV4-2,CASSQDIMAGASGANVLTF,TGTGCCAGCAGCCAAGATATAATGGCGGGTGCCTCTGGGGCCAACGTCCTGACTTTC
TRBJ2-5,NA,TRBD2,14,TRBV7-2,CASSPGLAGVGQYF,TGTGCCAGCAGCCCGGGACTAGCGGGGGTAGGCCAGTACTTC
TRBJ2-1,NA,NA,13,TRBV12-3/TRBV12-4,CASSFQGFNEQFF,TGTGCCAGCAGTTTCCAGGGGTTCAATGAGCAGTTCTTC
TRBJ2-3,NA,TRBD2,15,TRBV7-2,CASSHRTSRPYTQYF,TGTGCCAGCAGCCACAGGACTAGCCGCCCCTATACGCAGTATTTT
TRBJ2-3,many,NA,17,TRBV9,CASSLEGRGVSTDTQYF,TGTGCCAGCAGCCTCGAGGGAAGGGGCGTCAGCACAGATACGCAGTATTTT
TRBJ2-5,NA,TRBD2,14,TRBV19,CASSRSLAEETQYF,TGTGCCAGTAGTCGCTCACTAGCGGAAGAGACCCAGTACTTC
TRBJ1-3,NA,NA,11,TRBV6-5,CASGQGNTIYF,TGTGCCAGCGGTCAGGGAAACACCATATATTTT
TRBJ2-5,few,NA,13,TRBV20-1,CSAGRVNQETQYF,TGCAGTGCCGGCCGGGTCAATCAAGAGACCCAGTACTTC
TRBJ1-1,few,TRBD1,17,TRBV28,CASSPGAGQGKSPEAFF,TGTGCCAGCAGTCCAGGGGCGGGACAGGGAAAAAGTCCTGAAGCTTTCTTT
TRBJ2-3,few,TRBD2,18,TRBV7-2,CASSSEASGGAVADTQYF,TGTGCCAGCAGCTCCGAAGCTAGCGGGGGGGCCGTCGCAGATACGCAGTATTTT
TRBJ1-1,NA,NA,14,TRBV4-3,CASSQEPLTTEAFF,TGCGCCAGCAGCCAAGAACCCCTTACGACTGAAGCTTTCTTT
TRBJ2-4,many,NA,17,TRBV6-1,CASSGAVRGLAKNIQYF,TGTGCCAGCAGTGGCGCTGTCCGGGGCCTAGCCAAAAACATTCAGTACTTC
TRBJ2-3,few,NA,16,TRBV5-1,CASSAGQLGPTDTQYF,TGCGCCAGCAGCGCGGGCCAGTTGGGCCCCACAGATACGCAGTATTTT
TRBJ1-2,NA,NA,14,TRBV6-5,CASRKTGPNYGYTF,TGTGCCAGCAGGAAGACGGGGCCCAACTATGGCTACACCTTC
TRBJ1-1,many,TRBD1,14,TRBV5-1,CASSSTGMNTEAFF,TGCGCCAGCAGCTCGACAGGGATGAACACTGAAGCTTTCTTT
TRBJ2-6,few,NA,15,TRBV18,CASSDRISGANVLTF,TGTGCCAGCTCGGACAGAATCTCTGGGGCCAACGTCCTGACTTTC
TRBJ2-1,few,NA,14,TRBV4-3,CASSQVSGDNEQFF,TGCGCCAGCAGCCAAGTTTCGGGAGACAATGAGCAGTTCTTC
TRBJ1-2,NA,NA,12,TRBV20-1,CSARFSGVGYTF,TGCAGTGCTAGGTTCTCGGGGGTTGGCTACACCTTC
TRBJ2-2,NA,TRBD2,18,TRBV6-1,CASTPKVAGGANTGELFF,TGTGCCAGCACCCCGAAGGTAGCGGGGGGCGCGAACACCGGGGAGCTGTTTTTT
TRBJ1-6,NA,NA,14,TRBV5-5,CASSLTGFGSPLHF,TGTGCCAGCAGCTTGACAGGGTTTGGTTCACCCCTCCACTTT
TRBJ1-2,few,NA,16,TRBV6-5,CASSYHQGSPNYGYTF,TGTGCCAGCAGTTACCATCAGGGCAGCCCCAACTATGGCTACACCTTC
TRBJ2-2,few,NA,12,TRBV9,CASSDWTEELFF,TGTGCCAGCAGTGACTGGACAGAGGAGCTGTTTTTT
TRBJ2-5,few,NA,14,TRBV7-2,CASSLSRGKETQYF,TGTGCCAGCAGCTTATCCAGGGGAAAAGAGACCCAGTACTTC